This T cell receptor beta chain was found in a study of regulatory T cells in long-lasting Graves disease. This clonotype has a count of ten or more. Construction of TCR beta libraries relied on iRepertoire HTBI primers and on Arm-PCR targeting CDR3 regions. TCRdb fed the multiplex PCR reads into MiXCR, producing one record per CDR3 protein. The data show 400,000 to 550,000 distinct CDR3 sequences, less than 20% seen once. As for time point: newly diagnosed GD, antithyroid drugs for less than 3 months. The TCR library used RNA extracted from PBMCs. The same data also went into a second study, on T cells in Graves' hyperthyroidism and ophthalmopathy. That source notes: Before onset, by a median of around six months, the model predicted ophthalmopathy.

The sequence derives from a young woman with Graves disease. Source: peripheral blood mononuclear cells (PBMCs), taken at new diagnosis, from a patient treated with antithyroid drugs.

The CDR3 DNA reads TGTGCCAGCAGCCCCAGGACTAGCCGGGAGACCCAGTACTTC. It yields the protein CASSPRTSRETQYF. The chain uses TRBV7-2 and TRBJ2-5, with TRBD2 identical over 8 bases. J gave up 5 bases and V 5 bases, and 7 bases lay outside the gene matches. In germline, CDR1 is SGHTA, CDR2 FQGNSA. CDR3 size: 14 residues. Supplemented by reference TRBV7-2 and TRBJ2-5, the full variable domain reads GAGVSQSPSNKVTEKGKDVELRCDPISGHTALYWYRQSLGQGLEFLIYFQGNSAPDKSGLPSDRFSAERTGGSVSTLTIQRTQQEDSAVYLCASSPRTSRETQYFGPGTRLLVL.